This T cell receptor beta chain stems from a study of shared clonotypes between healthy human individuals (dated by TCRdb to about 2020). With regard to the full study: The cohort comprised a couple of women and a few men aged 18 to 49 years. To increase sequencing depth and limit assay-specific biases, different laboratories used diverse techniques to prepare libraries and sequence TCR repertoires. Per donor, three plates each were used for CD4 naive and CD4 memory, two for CD8 naive, and one for CD8 memory. To estimate repertoire size and how much clonotypes are shared between individuals, the study performed deep sequencing of blood TCR repertoires from five healthy adults. Leukapheresis yielded between about 0.94 and 8.9 billion PBMCs per donor. What the authors observed across the whole study: Sharing across several donors was observed for around 5% of naive CD4, around 3.5% of naive CD8, 2.3% of memory CD4, and roughly 0.4% of memory CD8 clonotypes. Naive subsets generally had larger estimated clonotype richness than memory subsets did. The genetic and exposure-history diversity represented was limited by the small number of donors. Based on pairwise subsampling, the degree of clonotype sharing among donors was expected to be affected by sequencing depth. Sampling was restricted to blood, and TCR repertoires in tissue are likely to differ from TCR repertoires in blood. Rarefaction of sorted-subset datasets indicated incomplete sequencing despite the large sequencing depth. Clonotypes shared by all four sorted-subset donors showed higher generation probabilities than non-shared clonotypes.

Healthy HIV-negative adults with no recently reported acute infections or vaccinations were included as donors. Every donor was a Caucasian adult living in Nashville, Tennessee, USA. CD4+ T cells were enriched by magnetic negative selection; naive cells were then positively selected on CD45RA, and the negative fraction formed the memory subset. After blood collection by leukapheresis, PBMCs were isolated using Ficoll-Histopaque density gradient centrifugation and then cryopreserved in the vapor phase of liquid nitrogen. Purity and quantity of every magnetically sorted T cell population were checked by analytical flow cytometry. Genomic DNA was isolated from each sorted fraction and quantified by UV absorbance on a Nanodrop 2000c. Using the deep immunoSEQ assay, multiplex PCR amplified TCR CDR3 regions from genomic DNA. Extracted genomic DNA from each cell subset was spread evenly across all wells of several immunoSEQ 96-well plates, with each plate serving as a replicate. Each replicate PCR for sorted subsets received around 200 ng genomic DNA, equal to tens of thousands of T cell genomes. Purified libraries were measured with a Qubit 3.0 fluorometer, size-checked on a Bioanalyzer 2100, and measured again with the KAPA Library Quantification kit. A separate single-read 150-cycle Illumina NextSeq 550 flow cell was used to sequence each immunoSEQ 96-well plate. The authors processed their data as follows. The immunoSEQ output contained only junctional sequences without quality scores, so filtering could not match that applied to full-length reads. To assign V/J genes and CDR3, sequences were annotated against IMGT germline references using PyIR, a Python wrapper for IgBLAST v1.9. Reads with weak V/J assignments (E-value above 1e-6), missing CDR3, stop codons, out-of-frame junctions, or ambiguous translated residues were removed. V3J clonotypes were defined as sequences sharing the same inferred V gene, J gene, and CDR3 amino acid sequence. The percentage overlap between two repertoires was calculated by dividing the number of shared unique clonotypes by the size of the smaller repertoire. Repertoire richness was assessed with RTK rarefaction, the Chao1 estimator, and Recon v2.1 estimates of unobserved clonotypes. Generation probabilities were computed with OLGA for all TCRbeta clonotypes obtained by the gDNA method from a few donors. What TCRdb holds here is the immuneACCESS table cut down to in-frame rearrangements. Part of the clones is not present; checked against another copy, under half of the missing clones reflect an unresolved V gene, and the others are unexplained. The D gene and trimming were derived from the DNA, and the V and J assignments and clone size from that table. Here the sample has 1 million to 1.3 million clones; approximately 78% occur a single time. 0.6% to 0.75% of the sample belongs to the ten largest clones.

Comment on this clone: The target of this receptor is not known. No much larger clone is present one base from it, and per-base qualities are unavailable.

Source material: memory CD4+ T cells from PBMCs. The cell subset or site label for this specimen denotes: CD45RA-negative fraction. The clonotype was recovered from a man aged 18 to 29 in good health. Some clones in this sample may be carry-over from other donors' samples.

The CDR3 sequence is CASSWNRGQGTEAFF. The nucleotide sequence reads as follows: TGTGCCAGCAGCTGGAACAGGGGGCAGGGCACTGAAGCTTTCTTT. The chain employs TRBV5-4 and TRBJ1-1, with 9 central nucleotides matching TRBD1. The cysteine opens and the phenylalanine closes a CDR3 of 15 amino acids. The only DNA kept is the CDR3, 45 bases in frame from the first base. Germline trimming amounts to 3 bases on V and 4 bases on J, with 7 as the count of junction bases outside the gene matches. The germline V gene (reference sequence) yields SGHNT for CDR1 and YYREEE for CDR2. With the portions outside the CDR3 filled from the reference TRBV5-4 and TRBJ1-1 genes, the complete variable region becomes ETGVTQSPTHLIKTRGQQVTLRCSSQSGHNTVSWYQQALGQGPQFIFQYYREEENGRGNFPPRFSGLQFPNYSSELNVNALELDDSALYLCASSWNRGQGTEAFFGQGTRLTVV.